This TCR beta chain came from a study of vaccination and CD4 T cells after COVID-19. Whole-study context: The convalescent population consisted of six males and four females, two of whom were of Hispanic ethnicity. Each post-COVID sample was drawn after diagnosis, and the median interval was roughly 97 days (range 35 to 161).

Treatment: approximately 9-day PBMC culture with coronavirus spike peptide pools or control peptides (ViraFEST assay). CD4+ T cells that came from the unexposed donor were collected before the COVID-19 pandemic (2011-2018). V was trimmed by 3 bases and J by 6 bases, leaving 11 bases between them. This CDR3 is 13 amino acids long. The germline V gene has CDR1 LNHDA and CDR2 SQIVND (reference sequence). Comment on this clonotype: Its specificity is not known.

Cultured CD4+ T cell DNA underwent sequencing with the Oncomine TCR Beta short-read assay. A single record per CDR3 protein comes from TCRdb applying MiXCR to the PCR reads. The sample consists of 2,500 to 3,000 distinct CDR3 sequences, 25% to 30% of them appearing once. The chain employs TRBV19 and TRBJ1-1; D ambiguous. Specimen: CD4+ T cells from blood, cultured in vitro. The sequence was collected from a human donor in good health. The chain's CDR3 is CASSIRMHSEAFF. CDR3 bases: TGTGCCAGTAGTATTAGGATGCACTCTGAAGCTTTCTTT.